One sample yielded the 6 T cell receptor beta chains listed below, sequenced in a study of blood T cell repertoires in COVID-19. Clones were read by immunoSEQ multiplex PCR, and TCRdb kept only the in-frame ones, dropping some. The sample lists 69,000 or so clones; about 90% were seen once. The material sequenced was peripheral blood. These receptors were collected from a man aged 45 to 65 with acute or convalescent COVID-19.

The chain links TRBV5-6 to TRBJ1-2; possible D gene TRBD1, 6 bases. The CDR3 loop spans 13 amino acids. The germline V gene has CDR1 SGHDT and CDR2 YYEEEE. Trimming shortened V by 4 bases and J by 2 bases, and 9 bases separated the two germline ends. The CDR3 region has the DNA TGTGCCAGCAGCAATCAGGGGAACTATGGCTACACCTTC. Its protein product is CASSNQGNYGYTF.

J is TRBJ2-7 and V is TRBV2; a possible D gene is TRBD2 (5 bases). CDR1 is SNHLY, CDR2 FYNNEI, per germline. Trimming cost V 4 bases and J 3 bases, with 10 bases left between them. The CDR3 runs to 13 residues. CDR3 DNA sequence: TGTGCCAGCAGTGCTAAGGCGGGCTACGAGCAGTACTTC. Amino acids: CASSAKAGYEQYF.

The chain links TRBV10-3 to TRBJ2-3; 7 bases align to TRBD1. Trimming took 4 bases from V and 4 from J; bases not matched to a gene: 5. CDR1 and CDR2 from the germline V gene are ENHRY and SYGVKD. This CDR3 is 14 amino acids long. Here the CDR3 DNA reads TGTGCCATCAGTGGAGGGGGCATGGCAGATACGCAGTATTTT. It specifies CAISGGGMADTQYF.

The V gene is TRBV28, the J gene TRBJ1-5; D possibly corresponds to TRBD1 (5 bases). Germline CDR1 and CDR2: MDHEN and SYDVKM. The CDR3 sequence is 15 residues long. V was clipped by 6 bases and J by 0 bases, with 12 bases between them. CDR3 sequence reads: CASRMDKTSNQPQHF. CDR3 nucleotides: TGTGCCAGCAGGATGGACAAGACTAGCAATCAGCCCCAGCATTTT.

The chain carries TRBV3-1 (or the pseudogene TRBV3-2) and TRBJ2-7, with unresolved D. With 4 bases removed from V and 4 bases from J, the gap between germline ends came to 14 bases. The CDR3 is 14 amino acids. Germline CDR1 reads LGHDT; CDR2 reads YNNKEL (reference sequence). The CDR3 nucleotides are TGTGCCAGCAGCCCGGGTAGGTGGTGGTACGAGCAGTACTTC. Amino acid sequence: CASSPGRWWYEQYF.

The chain couples TRBV5-1 to TRBJ1-2; TRBD1 aligns across 7 bases. The V gene's germline CDR1 is SGHRS and CDR2 YFSETQ. The CDR3 covers 14 residues. The V segment lost 6 bases and the J segment 2 bases; nucleotides outside the gene matches: 7. The CDR3 nucleotides are TGCGCCAGCAACGCAGGGGGTTACAACTATGGCTACACCTTC. It yields the protein CASNAGGYNYGYTF.